This section outlines one T cell receptor (beta chain) sequence together with its context. Original analysis: Estimated nucleated cell counts came from reference gene primer amplification. The data were produced by immunoSEQ multiplex PCR, yet TCRdb's version contains in-frame clones alone and is incomplete. The V and J calls and clone size were taken over from that table, and D and trimming were inferred from the DNA. The table shows 150,000 or so clones, with approximately 70% occurring only once. The entry originates in a study of blood T cell repertoires in COVID-19. Study context: Some COVID-19 samples were acute and others convalescent; all came from the United States, Italy and Spain. The analysed material was cDNA or gDNA that came from T cells, B-cell-depleted T cells, or PBMCs.

The CDR3 is 11 residues long. V gave up 5 bases and J gave up 2 bases, with 3 bases separating them. The germline V gene has CDR1 SGHAT and CDR2 FQNNGV. V is TRBV11-2 and J is TRBJ2-5, with D hard to call. The origin of this receptor is a woman between 70 and 85 years old with acute or convalescent COVID-19. The material sequenced was peripheral blood. CDR3 region: CASSTQETQYF. CDR3 nucleotides: TGTGCCAGCAGCACACAAGAGACCCAGTACTTC.